This T cell receptor beta chain is drawn from a study of T-cell reconstitution after alpha-beta-depleted transplantation in children. For TCRbeta, the library was prepared with unique molecular identifiers. TCRdb used MiXCR to reprocess the PCR reads, holding one entry per CDR3 protein. The sample consists of hundreds of thousands of distinct CDR3 sequences, 10% to 13% of them appearing once. Many counts were recorded for this clonotype. Trimming removed 2 bases from V and 0 bases from J, with 5 bases in between. This CDR3 comprises 13 residues. Germline values: CDR1 DFQATT, CDR2 SNEGSKA (reference sequence).

This receptor was obtained from a human donor who donated a stem cell graft to a child with acute myeloid leukemia. The rearrangement links TRBV20-1 to TRBJ1-5; D gene uncertain. This sample comprised PBMCs from the stem cell graft donor, obtained from the stem cell graft. The CDR3 protein is CSARHNSNQPQHF. In nucleotides, the CDR3 is TGCAGTGCTAGACACAATAGCAATCAGCCCCAGCATTTT.